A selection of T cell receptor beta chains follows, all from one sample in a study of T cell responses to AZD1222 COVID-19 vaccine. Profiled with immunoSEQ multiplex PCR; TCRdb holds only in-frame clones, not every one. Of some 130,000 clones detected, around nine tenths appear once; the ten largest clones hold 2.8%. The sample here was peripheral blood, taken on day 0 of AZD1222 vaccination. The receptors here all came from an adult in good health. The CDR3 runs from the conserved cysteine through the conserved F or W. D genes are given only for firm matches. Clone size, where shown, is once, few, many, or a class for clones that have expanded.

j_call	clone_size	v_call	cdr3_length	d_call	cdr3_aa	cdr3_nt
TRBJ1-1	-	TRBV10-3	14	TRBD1	CAISDTKDRGRAFF	TGTGCCATCAGTGATACTAAGGACAGGGGGCGAGCTTTCTTT
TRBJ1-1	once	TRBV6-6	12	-	CASSFLFTEAFF	TGTGCCAGCAGTTTTCTGTTCACTGAAGCTTTCTTT
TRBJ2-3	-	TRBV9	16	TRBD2	CASSVASGRATDTQYF	TGTGCCAGCAGCGTAGCCAGCGGGAGGGCTACAGATACGCAGTATTTT
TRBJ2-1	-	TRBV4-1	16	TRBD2	CASSQETGLAGVDMFF	TGCGCCAGCAGCCAAGAGACGGGACTAGCGGGAGTAGACATGTTCTTC
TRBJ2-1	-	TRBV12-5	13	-	CASGWGPSDEQFF	TGTGCTAGTGGTTGGGGGCCTAGCGATGAGCAGTTCTTC
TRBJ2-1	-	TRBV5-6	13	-	CASSLVGGSEQFF	TGTGCCAGCAGCTTGGTCGGAGGCTCTGAGCAGTTCTTC
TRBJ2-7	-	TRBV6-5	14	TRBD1	CASRPRDRGLEQYF	TGTGCCAGCAGGCCCCGGGACAGGGGGCTCGAGCAGTACTTC
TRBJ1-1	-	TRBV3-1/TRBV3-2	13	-	CASSPQGRTEAFF	TGTGCCAGCAGTCCTCAGGGGAGGACTGAAGCTTTCTTT
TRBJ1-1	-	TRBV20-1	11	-	CSARVVTEAFF	TGCAGTGCTAGAGTCGTCACTGAAGCTTTCTTT
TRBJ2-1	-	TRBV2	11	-	CATKRGNEQFF	TGTGCCACTAAACGTGGCAATGAGCAGTTCTTC
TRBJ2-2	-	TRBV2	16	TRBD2	CASSPTSGIYTGELFF	TGTGCCAGCAGCCCGACTAGCGGGATATACACCGGGGAGCTGTTTTTT
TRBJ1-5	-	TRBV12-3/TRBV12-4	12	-	CASSPGAQPQHF	TGTGCCAGCAGCCCAGGGGCCCAGCCCCAGCATTTT
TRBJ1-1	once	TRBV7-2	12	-	CASRGGNTEAFF	TGTGCCAGCAGAGGGGGGAACACTGAAGCTTTCTTT
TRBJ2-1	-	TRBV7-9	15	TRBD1	CASSLLGQGPHEQFF	TGTGCCAGCAGCTTACTGGGACAGGGACCCCATGAGCAGTTCTTC
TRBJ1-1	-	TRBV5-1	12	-	CASSSDRAEAFF	TGCGCCAGCAGCTCGGACAGAGCCGAAGCTTTCTTT
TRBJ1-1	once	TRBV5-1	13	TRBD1	CASSVQGVNEAFF	TGCGCCAGCAGCGTACAGGGGGTGAATGAAGCTTTCTTT
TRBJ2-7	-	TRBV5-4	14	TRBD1	CASSKRDRPYEQYF	TGTGCCAGCAGCAAAAGGGACAGACCCTACGAGCAGTACTTC
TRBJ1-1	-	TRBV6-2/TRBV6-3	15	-	CASSHLFRGLTEAFF	TGTGCCAGCAGCCACCTCTTCCGCGGGCTCACTGAAGCTTTCTTT
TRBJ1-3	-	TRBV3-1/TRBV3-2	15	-	CASSQDGSSGNTIYF	TGTGCCAGCAGCCAAGATGGCAGCTCTGGAAACACCATATATTTT
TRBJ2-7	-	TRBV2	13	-	CAGGTDGTYEQYF	TGTGCCGGGGGGACTGACGGGACCTACGAGCAGTACTTC
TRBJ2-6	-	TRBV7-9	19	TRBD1	CASSPTSGQGASGANVLTF	TGTGCCAGCAGCCCCACTAGCGGACAGGGGGCCTCTGGGGCCAACGTCCTGACTTTC
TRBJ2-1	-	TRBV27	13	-	CASSLAKYNEQFF	TGTGCCAGCAGTTTAGCGAAATACAATGAGCAGTTCTTC
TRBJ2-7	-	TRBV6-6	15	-	CASIRSNIMRGEQYF	TGTGCCAGCATCCGAAGTAATATTATGAGGGGCGAGCAGTACTTC
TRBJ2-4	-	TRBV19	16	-	CASTSTRAGTKNIQYF	TGTGCCAGTACCTCGACGCGGGCAGGGACCAAAAACATTCAGTACTTC
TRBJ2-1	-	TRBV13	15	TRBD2	CASAPRGERDNEQFF	TGTGCCAGCGCCCCCCGGGGGGAGCGGGACAATGAGCAGTTCTTC
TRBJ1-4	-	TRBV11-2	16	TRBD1	CASSYLGTGAIEKLFF	TGTGCCAGCAGCTATCTAGGGACAGGGGCGATTGAAAAACTGTTTTTT
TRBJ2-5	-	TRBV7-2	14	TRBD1	CASSEGQWSLTQYF	TGTGCCAGCAGCGAGGGACAGTGGTCATTGACCCAGTACTTC
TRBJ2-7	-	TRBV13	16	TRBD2	CASSPRGSGRDYEQYF	TGTGCCAGCAGCCCCCGGGGTAGCGGGAGGGACTACGAGCAGTACTTC
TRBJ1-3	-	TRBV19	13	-	CASSSGPGNTIYF	TGTGCCAGTAGTTCTGGGCCCGGAAACACCATATATTTT
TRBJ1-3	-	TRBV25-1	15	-	CASSETSSSGNTIYF	TGTGCCAGCAGTGAAACGTCGAGCTCTGGAAACACCATATATTTT
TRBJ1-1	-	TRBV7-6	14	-	CASSPSGGRTEAFF	TGTGCCAGCAGCCCCAGCGGGGGCAGGACTGAAGCTTTCTTT
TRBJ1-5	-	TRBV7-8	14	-	CASSPGGPNQPQHF	TGTGCCAGCAGTCCCGGGGGGCCAAATCAGCCCCAGCATTTT
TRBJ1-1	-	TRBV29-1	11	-	CSWRGNTEAFF	TGCAGCTGGAGGGGGAACACTGAAGCTTTCTTT
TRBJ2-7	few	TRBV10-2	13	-	CASSPGTRDEQYF	TGCGCCAGCAGTCCCGGGACGAGAGACGAGCAGTACTTC
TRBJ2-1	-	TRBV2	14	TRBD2	CASRGVREDHEQFF	TGTGCCAGCAGGGGAGTGCGGGAGGACCATGAGCAGTTCTTC
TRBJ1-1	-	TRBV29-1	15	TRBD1	CSVTGGWGMNTEAFF	TGCAGCGTTACAGGGGGCTGGGGTATGAACACTGAAGCTTTCTTT
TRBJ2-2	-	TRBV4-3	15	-	CASSQYDGITGELFF	TGCGCCAGCAGCCAATATGACGGGATTACCGGGGAGCTGTTTTTT
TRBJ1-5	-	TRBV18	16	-	CASSPTGPVSNQPQHF	TGTGCCAGCTCACCCACGGGGCCGGTTAGCAATCAGCCCCAGCATTTT
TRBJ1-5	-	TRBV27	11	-	CASGWNQPQHF	TGTGCCAGCGGTTGGAATCAGCCCCAGCATTTT
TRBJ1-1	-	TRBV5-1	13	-	CASSIQGNTEAFF	TGCGCCAGCAGCATACAGGGGAACACTGAAGCTTTCTTT
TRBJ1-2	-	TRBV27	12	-	CASSSQGRGYTF	TGTGCCAGCAGTTCACAGGGAAGGGGCTACACCTTC
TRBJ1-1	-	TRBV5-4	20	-	CASSLRLSSGPRVPNTEAFF	TGTGCCAGCAGCCTGCGTCTTTCCAGCGGACCTCGTGTGCCGAACACTGAAGCTTTCTTT
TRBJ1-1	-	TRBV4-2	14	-	CASSRIQDFTEAFF	TGTGCCAGCAGCCGCATACAGGACTTCACTGAAGCTTTCTTT
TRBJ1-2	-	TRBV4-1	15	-	CASSQTQVANYGYTF	TGCGCCAGCAGCCAAACCCAGGTAGCTAACTATGGCTACACCTTC
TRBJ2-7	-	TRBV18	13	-	CASSPQTGYEQYF	TGTGCCAGCTCACCACAAACAGGCTACGAGCAGTACTTC
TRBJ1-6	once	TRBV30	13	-	CAWSLEANSPLHF	TGTGCCTGGAGTCTCGAAGCCAATTCACCCCTCCACTTT
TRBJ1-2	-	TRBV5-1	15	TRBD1	CASSSTGDASYGYTF	TGCGCCAGCAGCTCTACAGGGGACGCCAGCTATGGCTACACCTTC
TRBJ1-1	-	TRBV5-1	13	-	CATRRGEGTEAFF	TGCGCCACCCGGAGAGGGGAGGGCACTGAAGCTTTCTTT
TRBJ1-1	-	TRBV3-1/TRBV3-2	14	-	CASSQNAGNTEAFF	TGTGCCAGCAGCCAAAACGCAGGGAACACTGAAGCTTTCTTT
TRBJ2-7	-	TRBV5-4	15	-	CASSGGTASSYEQYF	TGTGCCAGCAGCGGCGGGACGGCTTCCTCCTACGAGCAGTACTTC